This TCR delta chain was profiled in a study of Vδ1+ human thymocytes. RNA was extracted from the cells and then reverse transcribed. Multiplex PCR used pooled V-gene forward primers and a constant-region reverse primer to amplify CDR3s. TCRdb used CATT to re-call clones from the multiplex PCR reads. This sample carries more than 45,000 delta-chain clones, less than 15% of them seen once, and the ten largest clones take 0.39%. For this clone: Its antigen is not known. Relative to the germline gene, one junction end is altered; a read error may explain this.

Study results and caveats: In the thymus, TRG and TRD repertoires looked highly polyclonal with Gaussian CDR3 lengths. Thymic delta-chain repertoires held roughly 20% Vdelta2 sequences and few Vdelta3, despite high sort purity.

Germline loops: CDR1 TSWWSYY, CDR2 QGS. The CDR3 length is 24 residues. This clonotype was sampled from a girl younger than two who had congenital heart surgery. The sample comprised Vdelta1+ gamma-delta thymocytes from the thymus. Regarding subset: FACS-sorted CD3+ TCRalphabeta- TCRVdelta1+ TCRVdelta2- thymocytes. The chain has TRDV1 and TRDJ2, with TRDD3 matching over 13 bases. CDR3 nucleotides: TGTGCTCTTGGGGAACTAGAGTCCCTTCCTACGACTGGGGGATACGAGGCGTGTACAGCACAACCCTTCTTT. Translating it yields CALGELESLPTTGGYEACTAQPFF.